These 7 T cell receptor beta chains were sequenced from one sample in a study of CD8 T cells in Susac syndrome. An input of about 0.45 to 1 ug of RNA was subjected to reverse transcription using random hexamers. Using its own MiXCR run on the immunoSEQ multiplex PCR reads, TCRdb lists one record per CDR3 protein. The repertoire holds roughly 140,000 distinct CDR3 sequences, with 94% as singletons. Sample: CD8+ T cells from PBMCs. The receptors come from a human donor in good health.

A single count supports this clonotype. V is TRBV27 and J is TRBJ2-7; 7 nucleotides match TRBD1. This CDR3 comprises 14 residues. The junction had 6 bases not matched to a gene; V was cut back by 3 bases and J by 4 bases. CDR1 and CDR2 (germline): MNHEY, SMNVEV (reference sequence). The CDR3 here is CASSFLGQPYEQYF. In DNA form, the CDR3 reads TGTGCCAGCAGTTTCCTGGGACAGCCGTACGAGCAGTACTTC.

The chain carries TRBV3-1 and TRBJ2-5, with TRBD2 matching 8 bases. V shed 4 bases, J shed 5 bases, and the junction held 12 bases outside the gene matches. This CDR3 is 16 amino acids long. Germline loops: CDR1 LGHDT, CDR2 YNNKEL (reference sequence). The CDR3 bases are TGTGCCAGCAGCCCCCTTGGTCAAGCGGGAGTGGAGACCCAGTACTTC. It codes for CASSPLGQAGVETQYF.

The DNA for the CDR3 is TGCGCCAGCAGCACCGGGGGGGTTCTGAACACTGAAGCTTTCTTT. Translation gives CASSTGGVLNTEAFF. The rearrangement links TRBV4-1 to TRBJ1-1, with D possibly being TRBD1 (5 bases). The length of the CDR3 is 15 residues. Between the trimmed V and J ends, which lost 5 bases and 0 bases, there was a span of 13 bases. Germline V gene lookup returns CDR1 MGHRA and CDR2 YSYEKL.

The CDR3 here is CASRGLAGPPRGNEQFF. CDR3 sequence (DNA): TGTGCCAGCAGGGGGTTAGCGGGACCTCCCCGGGGCAATGAGCAGTTCTTC. V is TRBV27 and J is TRBJ2-1; 8 nucleotides agree with TRBD2. V was pared by 6 bases and J by 6 bases, with 16 bases of the junction left unmatched. The CDR3 runs to 17 residues. From germline, CDR1 is MNHEY and CDR2 SMNVEV (reference sequence).

V usage is TRBV15 and J usage is TRBJ2-7; D may be TRBD2 (5 bases). Per germline, CDR1 LNHNV and CDR2 YYDKDF (reference sequence). The V gene lost 2 bases and the J gene lost 4 bases, with 12 bases spanning the gap. This CDR3 has 14 residues. This CDR3 reads CATSRPASGYEQYF. DNA of the CDR3: TGTGCCACCAGCAGACCGGCCTCGGGATACGAGCAGTACTTC.

V usage is TRBV15 and J usage is TRBJ2-1, with D maybe TRBD1 (6 bases). This CDR3 has 14 amino acids. V lost 0 bases and J lost 4, with 7 bases in between. The germline V gene has CDR1 LNHNV and CDR2 YYDKDF (reference sequence). Here the CDR3 reads CATSREDRYNEQFF. The CDR3 DNA reads TGTGCCACCAGCAGAGAAGACAGGTACAATGAGCAGTTCTTC.

The genes are TRBV30 and TRBJ2-1, with 11 nucleotides matching TRBD1. This CDR3 has 13 residues. In germline, CDR1 is GTSNPN, CDR2 SVGIG (reference sequence). J lost 7 bases, V lost 7 bases, and 6 bases had no gene match. The CDR3 nucleotides are TGTGCCTCACGGGACAGGGGGAAGAATGAGCAGTTCTTC. Protein product: CASRDRGKNEQFF.